This is a list of T cell receptor beta chains from one sample in a study of T cells in Graves' hyperthyroidism and ophthalmopathy. TCRdb re-called the multiplex PCR reads through MiXCR, storing one row per CDR3 protein. Of approximately 400,000 distinct CDR3 sequences in the sample, roughly 13% were seen once. Material: blood. These receptors were collected from a woman in her fifties or sixties with Graves' hyperthyroidism. The CDR3 runs from the conserved cysteine through the conserved F or W. The D gene is left open where the match is weak. Expanded clones are given a class, and other clones once, few, many or no size at all.

d_call: .; v_call: TRBV20-1; clone_size: .; j_call: TRBJ2-7; cdr3_nt: TGCAGTGCTAGAGATCCGAGGGCCCCGCCGGACGAGCAGTACTTC; cdr3_aa: CSARDPRAPPDEQYF
d_call: TRBD1; v_call: TRBV20-1; clone_size: few; j_call: TRBJ1-4; cdr3_nt: TGCAGTGCTCCTGGACAGGACAATGAAAAACTGTTTTTT; cdr3_aa: CSAPGQDNEKLFF
d_call: TRBD2; v_call: TRBV28; clone_size: many; j_call: TRBJ2-5; cdr3_nt: TGTGCCAGCCGTATTGTGGGGGGGCAAGAGACCCAGTACTTC; cdr3_aa: CASRIVGGQETQYF
d_call: TRBD1; v_call: TRBV5-8; clone_size: few; j_call: TRBJ1-2; cdr3_nt: TGTGCCAGCAGCCCTGGGACAGGAATGAACTATGGCTACACCTTC; cdr3_aa: CASSPGTGMNYGYTF
d_call: TRBD2; v_call: TRBV18; clone_size: many; j_call: TRBJ2-7; cdr3_nt: TGTGCCAGCTCACCCGGGGGTTCTAGCGGGAGTACATCCTACGAGCAGTACTTC; cdr3_aa: CASSPGGSSGSTSYEQYF
d_call: TRBD1; v_call: TRBV7-9; clone_size: few; j_call: TRBJ2-2; cdr3_nt: TGTGCCAGCAGCGGCCGGGACAGGGGGCCCGGGGAGCTGTTTTTT; cdr3_aa: CASSGRDRGPGELFF
d_call: TRBD1; v_call: TRBV14; clone_size: many; j_call: TRBJ1-6; cdr3_nt: TGTGCCAGCAGCCAAACCGGGACAGGGTATTCACCCCTCCACTTT; cdr3_aa: CASSQTGTGYSPLHF
d_call: .; v_call: TRBV30; clone_size: many; j_call: TRBJ1-1; cdr3_nt: TGTGCCTGGAGGGTTACCGGGGCTACGAACACTGAAGCTTTCTTT; cdr3_aa: CAWRVTGATNTEAFF
d_call: .; v_call: TRBV6-4; clone_size: .; j_call: TRBJ2-7; cdr3_nt: TGTGCCAGCAGTTACTCCCTGGACAGACTGACCTACGAGCAGTACTTC; cdr3_aa: CASSYSLDRLTYEQYF
d_call: .; v_call: TRBV5-6; clone_size: few; j_call: TRBJ1-2; cdr3_nt: TGTGCCAGCAGCTTGGATGGGTACCGCTATGGCTACACCTTC; cdr3_aa: CASSLDGYRYGYTF
d_call: TRBD2; v_call: TRBV20-1; clone_size: .; j_call: TRBJ2-1; cdr3_nt: TGCAGTGCTAGAACTAGCGGGAGGTCCTACAATGAGCAGTTCTTC; cdr3_aa: CSARTSGRSYNEQFF
d_call: .; v_call: TRBV5-4; clone_size: .; j_call: TRBJ2-7; cdr3_nt: TGTGCCAGCAGCTTGGCCGGGGTGAGGGACGAGCAGTACTTC; cdr3_aa: CASSLAGVRDEQYF
d_call: TRBD2; v_call: TRBV11-2; clone_size: few; j_call: TRBJ2-7; cdr3_nt: TGTGCCAGCAGCTTAGCCCCGGGACTAGCGGGAGGACCCTACGAGCAGTACTTC; cdr3_aa: CASSLAPGLAGGPYEQYF
d_call: TRBD2; v_call: TRBV6-1; clone_size: many; j_call: TRBJ2-7; cdr3_nt: TGTGCCAGCCGACGTAGCGGGAGGACCTCCTACGAGCAGTACTTC; cdr3_aa: CASRRSGRTSYEQYF
d_call: .; v_call: TRBV2; clone_size: many; j_call: TRBJ2-7; cdr3_nt: TGTGCCAGCCTTAAATCCTACGAGCAGTACTTC; cdr3_aa: CASLKSYEQYF
d_call: .; v_call: TRBV30; clone_size: many; j_call: TRBJ1-1; cdr3_nt: TGTGCCTGGAGCAGAGGGTGGGTGAGTGAAGCTTTCTTT; cdr3_aa: CAWSRGWVSEAFF
d_call: .; v_call: TRBV27; clone_size: many; j_call: TRBJ1-6; cdr3_nt: TGTGCCAGCAGTTTGATAGGGACCCGCTCGAATAATTCACCCCTCCACTTT; cdr3_aa: CASSLIGTRSNNSPLHF
d_call: .; v_call: TRBV20-1; clone_size: many; j_call: TRBJ2-7; cdr3_nt: TGCAGTGCCGCGGACGGCAGAGGTTACGAGCAGTACTTC; cdr3_aa: CSAADGRGYEQYF
d_call: .; v_call: TRBV4-1; clone_size: .; j_call: TRBJ2-5; cdr3_nt: TGCGCCAGCAGCCAAGTGGTTGGGGGACCGCAAGAGACCCAGTACTTC; cdr3_aa: CASSQVVGGPQETQYF
d_call: .; v_call: TRBV7-3; clone_size: .; j_call: TRBJ1-3; cdr3_nt: TGTGCCAGCAGCTTACTCGCAGGATCTGGAAACACCATATATTTT; cdr3_aa: CASSLLAGSGNTIYF
d_call: TRBD2; v_call: TRBV28; clone_size: many; j_call: TRBJ2-4; cdr3_nt: TGTGCCAGCACCCCACTAGCGGGAGACGGAAACATTCAGTACTTC; cdr3_aa: CASTPLAGDGNIQYF
d_call: .; v_call: TRBV18; clone_size: .; j_call: TRBJ1-5; cdr3_nt: TGTGCCAGCTCAGCCACCCTCGGGAATCAGCCCCAGCATTTT; cdr3_aa: CASSATLGNQPQHF
d_call: TRBD2; v_call: TRBV20-1; clone_size: many; j_call: TRBJ2-3; cdr3_nt: TGCAGTGCTCTAGCGGGAAACACAGATACGCAGTATTTT; cdr3_aa: CSALAGNTDTQYF
d_call: .; v_call: TRBV5-1; clone_size: few; j_call: TRBJ2-5; cdr3_nt: TGCGCCAGCAGCTTGGAGGCAGCCAAGATGGAGACCCAGTACTTC; cdr3_aa: CASSLEAAKMETQYF
d_call: .; v_call: TRBV20-1; clone_size: many; j_call: TRBJ2-1; cdr3_nt: TGCAGTGCCATTCGACCCCTCGGCTGGGAGCAGTTCTTC; cdr3_aa: CSAIRPLGWEQFF
d_call: .; v_call: TRBV11-2; clone_size: .; j_call: TRBJ1-1; cdr3_nt: TGTGCCAGCAGCTCCCACCTGAACACAATGAACACTGAAGCTTTCTTT; cdr3_aa: CASSSHLNTMNTEAFF
d_call: TRBD1; v_call: TRBV18; clone_size: many; j_call: TRBJ2-1; cdr3_nt: TGTGCCAGCTCACCACAGGGGGCATCATACAATGAGCAGTTCTTC; cdr3_aa: CASSPQGASYNEQFF
d_call: TRBD1; v_call: TRBV24-1; clone_size: few; j_call: TRBJ2-3; cdr3_nt: TGTGCCACCAGTGATGGACAGGGGGTCACAGATACGCAGTATTTT; cdr3_aa: CATSDGQGVTDTQYF
d_call: .; v_call: TRBV28; clone_size: many; j_call: TRBJ2-7; cdr3_nt: TGTGCCAGCAGACCAACCTCCCCCGAGCAGTACTTC; cdr3_aa: CASRPTSPEQYF
d_call: .; v_call: TRBV5-1; clone_size: .; j_call: TRBJ1-5; cdr3_nt: TGCGCCAGCAGCTTGGAGGCAGGTGATCAGCCCCAGCATTTT; cdr3_aa: CASSLEAGDQPQHF
d_call: .; v_call: TRBV20-1; clone_size: many; j_call: TRBJ1-5; cdr3_nt: TGCAGTGCTGGCCGGGACATCAATCAGCCCCAGCATTTT; cdr3_aa: CSAGRDINQPQHF
d_call: .; v_call: TRBV5-1; clone_size: many; j_call: TRBJ1-1; cdr3_nt: TGCGCCAGCAGCGTGGGGTCGGGCGTCACTGAAGCTTTCTTT; cdr3_aa: CASSVGSGVTEAFF
d_call: .; v_call: TRBV5-1; clone_size: many; j_call: TRBJ2-2; cdr3_nt: TGCGCCAGCGGACCGGGAATAGCGAACACCGGGGAGCTGTTTTTT; cdr3_aa: CASGPGIANTGELFF
d_call: .; v_call: TRBV7-3; clone_size: few; j_call: TRBJ2-5; cdr3_nt: TGTGCCAGCAGCTTAACCCGGGACAAGCTCGGGACCCAGTACTTC; cdr3_aa: CASSLTRDKLGTQYF
d_call: .; v_call: TRBV2; clone_size: many; j_call: TRBJ1-1; cdr3_nt: TGTGCCAGCAGTGCGCAACAGGTTTTAACTGAAGCTTTCTTT; cdr3_aa: CASSAQQVLTEAFF
d_call: .; v_call: TRBV29-1; clone_size: .; j_call: TRBJ2-3; cdr3_nt: TGCAGCGTTTCCGAGGCAGATACGCAGTATTTT; cdr3_aa: CSVSEADTQYF
d_call: .; v_call: TRBV11-2; clone_size: many; j_call: TRBJ1-2; cdr3_nt: TGTGCCAGCAGCCAAGGGGGGGATTTGAATGGCTACACCTTC; cdr3_aa: CASSQGGDLNGYTF